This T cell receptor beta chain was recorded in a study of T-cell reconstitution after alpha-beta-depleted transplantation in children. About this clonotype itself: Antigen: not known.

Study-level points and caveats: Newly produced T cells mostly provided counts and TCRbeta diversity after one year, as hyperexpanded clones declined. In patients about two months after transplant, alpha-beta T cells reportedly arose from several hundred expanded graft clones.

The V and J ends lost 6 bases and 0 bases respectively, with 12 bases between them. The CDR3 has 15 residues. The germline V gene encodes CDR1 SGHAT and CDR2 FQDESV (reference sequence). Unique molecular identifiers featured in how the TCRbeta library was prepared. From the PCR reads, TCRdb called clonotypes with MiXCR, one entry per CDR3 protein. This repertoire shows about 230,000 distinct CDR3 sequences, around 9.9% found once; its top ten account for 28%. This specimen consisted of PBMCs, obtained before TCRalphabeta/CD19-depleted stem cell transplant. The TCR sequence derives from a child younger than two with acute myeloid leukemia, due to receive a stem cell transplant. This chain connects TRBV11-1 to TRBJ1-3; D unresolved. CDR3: CASSPTISSGNTIYF. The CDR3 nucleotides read TGTGCCAGCAGTCCTACAATCAGCTCTGGAAACACCATATATTTT.